This TCR beta chain was profiled in a study of preoperative IRX-2 immunotherapy in early breast cancer (dated by TCRdb to 2018 to 2020). Reading the germline V gene gives CDR1 MNHNS and CDR2 SASEGT. V is clipped by 0 bases and J by 7 bases, and the sequence between their germline boundaries is 25 bases long. Including cysteine and phenylalanine, the CDR3 has 19 amino acids. Only CDR3 DNA remains: 57 bases, in frame from the first base. In light of the paper, this sample's treatment or condition label describes: preoperative locoregional IRX-2 cytokine immunotherapy. The samples were obtained from a phase Ib study that tested preoperative, locoregional IRX-2 cytokine immunotherapy designed to prime immune responses. Donors were patients with early-stage breast cancer who received IRX-2 before surgery. The method behind the library was the immunoSEQ multiplex PCR assay. The clones in this table, taken by TCRdb from immuneACCESS, are in-frame only. Not every clone is retained; where verified, under half of the shortfall comes from an unresolved V gene, and the cause of the rest is unknown. This sample is represented by about 42,000 clones; 60% to 85% of them were singletons. The top ten constitute roughly 1.2% of the sample.

Of note for this clone: Its specific antigen is unknown. Per-base quality was not reported, and no clone a single base away is much larger than it.

The starting material was tumor tissue, obtained after IRX-2 immunotherapy. The receptor chain draws on TRBV6-1 and TRBJ1-5; the D gene is perhaps TRBD1, on 5 matching bases. This TCR came from a human donor with breast cancer. The CDR3 reads CASSEASYSVLGAGQPQHF. The nucleotide sequence is given as TGTGCCAGCAGTGAAGCGAGTTATTCAGTATTAGGGGCGGGCCAGCCCCAGCATTTT.